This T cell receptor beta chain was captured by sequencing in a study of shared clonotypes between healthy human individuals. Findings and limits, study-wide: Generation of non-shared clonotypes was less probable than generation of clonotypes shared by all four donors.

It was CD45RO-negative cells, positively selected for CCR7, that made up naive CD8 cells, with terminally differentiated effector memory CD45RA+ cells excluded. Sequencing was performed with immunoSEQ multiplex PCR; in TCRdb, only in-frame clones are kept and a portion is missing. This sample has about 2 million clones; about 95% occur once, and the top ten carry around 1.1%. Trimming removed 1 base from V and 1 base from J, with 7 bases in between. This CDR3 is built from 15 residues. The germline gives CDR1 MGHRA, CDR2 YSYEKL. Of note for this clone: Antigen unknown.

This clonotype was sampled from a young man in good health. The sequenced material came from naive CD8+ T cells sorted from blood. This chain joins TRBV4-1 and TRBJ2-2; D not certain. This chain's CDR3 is CASSQVSGNTGELFF. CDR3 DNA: TGCGCCAGCAGCCAAGTATCAGGGAACACCGGGGAGCTGTTTTTT.